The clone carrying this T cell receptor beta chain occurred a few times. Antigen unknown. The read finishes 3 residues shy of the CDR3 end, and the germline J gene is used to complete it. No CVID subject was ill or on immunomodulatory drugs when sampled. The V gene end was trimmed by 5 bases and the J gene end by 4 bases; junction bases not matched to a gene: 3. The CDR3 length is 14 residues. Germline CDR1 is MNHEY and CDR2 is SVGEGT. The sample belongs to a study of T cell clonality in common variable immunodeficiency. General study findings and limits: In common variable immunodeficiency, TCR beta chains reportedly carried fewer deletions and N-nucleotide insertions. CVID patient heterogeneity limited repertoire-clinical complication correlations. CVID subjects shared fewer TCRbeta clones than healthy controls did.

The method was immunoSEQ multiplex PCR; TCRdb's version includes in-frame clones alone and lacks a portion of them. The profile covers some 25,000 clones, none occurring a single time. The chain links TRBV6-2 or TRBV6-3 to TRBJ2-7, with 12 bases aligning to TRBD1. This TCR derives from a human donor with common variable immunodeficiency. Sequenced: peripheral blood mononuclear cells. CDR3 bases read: TGTGCCAGCAGTGGGACAGGGGGCCGATACGAG. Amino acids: CASSGTGGRYE. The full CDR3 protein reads CASSGTGGRYEQYF.